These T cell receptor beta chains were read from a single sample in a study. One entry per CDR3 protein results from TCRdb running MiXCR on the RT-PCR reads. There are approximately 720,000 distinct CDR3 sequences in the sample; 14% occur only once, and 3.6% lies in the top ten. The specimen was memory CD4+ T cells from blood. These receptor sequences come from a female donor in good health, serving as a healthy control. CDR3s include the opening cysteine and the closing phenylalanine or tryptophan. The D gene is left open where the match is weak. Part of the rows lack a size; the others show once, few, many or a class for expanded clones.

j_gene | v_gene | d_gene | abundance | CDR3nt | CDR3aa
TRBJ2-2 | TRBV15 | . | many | TGTGCCACCAAGAAGACAGGACCAAACACCGGGGAGCTGTTTTTT | CATKKTGPNTGELFF
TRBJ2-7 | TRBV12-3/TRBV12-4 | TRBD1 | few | TGTGCCAGCAGTCGGGACAGGAAAAGTTACGAGCAGTACTTC | CASSRDRKSYEQYF
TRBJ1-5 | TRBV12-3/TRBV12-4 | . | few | TGTGCCAGCAGTGACCGCCGTGGAAGCAATCAGCCCCAGCATTTT | CASSDRRGSNQPQHF
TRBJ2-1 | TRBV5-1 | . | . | TGCGCCAGCAGCCCGGGCCCCCAGGGGTCTTCAAATGAGCAGTTCTTC | CASSPGPQGSSNEQFF
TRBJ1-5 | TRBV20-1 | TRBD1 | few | TGCAGTGGGGGACCCGGGACAGGGCATCAGCCCCAGCATTTT | CSGGPGTGHQPQHF
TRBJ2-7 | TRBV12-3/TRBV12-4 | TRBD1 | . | TGTGCCAGCATCGGAACCGGGACAGGGGGCTACGAGCAGTACTTC | CASIGTGTGGYEQYF
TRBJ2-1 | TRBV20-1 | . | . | TGCAGTGCGAACAGGGCTGGGGGTGAGCAGTTCTTC | CSANRAGGEQFF
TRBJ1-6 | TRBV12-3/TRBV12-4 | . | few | TGTGCCAGCAGTTTACGTGACAGGAATTCACCCCTCCACTTT | CASSLRDRNSPLHF
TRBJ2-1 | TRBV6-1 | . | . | TGTGCCAGCAGGAGGAGTCCCGGTTCTGAGCAGTTCTTC | CASRRSPGSEQFF
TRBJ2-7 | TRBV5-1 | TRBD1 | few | TGCGCCAGCAGTCTTGGACAGGGCGGTCACTACGAGCAGTACTTC | CASSLGQGGHYEQYF
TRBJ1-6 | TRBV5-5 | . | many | TGTGCCAGCAGCACACTTCAGGGGTATTCACCCCTCCACTTT | CASSTLQGYSPLHF
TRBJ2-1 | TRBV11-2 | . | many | TGTGCCAGCAGCTTAGTGGTCAGCTACAATGAGCAGTTCTTC | CASSLVVSYNEQFF
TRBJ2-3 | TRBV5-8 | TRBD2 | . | TGTGCCAGCAGCTCGACTAGCGGCTTGTCAGATACGCAGTATTTT | CASSSTSGLSDTQYF
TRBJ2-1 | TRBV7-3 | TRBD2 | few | TGTGCCAGCAGCTTTGTTAGCGGGATGTACAATGAGCAGTTCTTC | CASSFVSGMYNEQFF
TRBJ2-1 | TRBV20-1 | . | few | TGCAGTGCTGACCGGGAAGCATGGAGCAATGAGCAGTTCTTC | CSADREAWSNEQFF
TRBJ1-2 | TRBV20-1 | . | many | TGCAGTGCGGGACGACAGGCGGGGGGTTATGGCTACACCTTC | CSAGRQAGGYGYTF
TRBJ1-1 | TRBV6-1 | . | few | TGTGCCAGCAGTGAAGAGCGGGGAGGTGAAGCTTTCTTT | CASSEERGGEAFF
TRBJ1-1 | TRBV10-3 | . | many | TGTGCCATCAGTGGTACAGGGACCACTGAAGCTTTCTTT | CAISGTGTTEAFF
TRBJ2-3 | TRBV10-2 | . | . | TGCGCCAGCGTCCACGGCCAGGGGAAGGATACGCAGTATTTT | CASVHGQGKDTQYF
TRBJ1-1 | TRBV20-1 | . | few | TGCAGTGCTAGCAGCCTAGGGCAGTCGATTGAAGCTTTCTTT | CSASSLGQSIEAFF
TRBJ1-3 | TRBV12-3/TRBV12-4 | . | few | TGTGCCAGCAGTTTGGCCCAGAACACCATATATTTT | CASSLAQNTIYF
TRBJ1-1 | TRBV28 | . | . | TGTGCCAGCATCGAGTTCACTGAAGCTTTCTTT | CASIEFTEAFF
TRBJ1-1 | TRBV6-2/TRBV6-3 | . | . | TGTGCCAGCAGATCGCAGTGGGCCGGCTACACTGAAGCTTTCTTT | CASRSQWAGYTEAFF
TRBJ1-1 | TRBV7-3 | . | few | TGTGCCAGCAGTCCCGGACAAGGGGAGGGAGCTTTCTTT | CASSPGQGEGAFF
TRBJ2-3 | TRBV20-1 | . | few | TGCAGTGCTAGAACAGGGACCACCTCCCAGGATACGCAGTATTTT | CSARTGTTSQDTQYF
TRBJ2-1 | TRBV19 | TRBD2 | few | TGTGCCAGTAGTATGCCGGGACTAGCGGGAGGGTGGGAGCAGTTCTTC | CASSMPGLAGGWEQFF
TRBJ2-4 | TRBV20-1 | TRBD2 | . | TGCAGTGCCGCTACCGGGACTAGCGGGAGTGAACAGTACTTC | CSAATGTSGSEQYF
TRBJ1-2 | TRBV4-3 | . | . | TGCGCCAGCAGCCAAGACAGGACTACTAACTATGGCTACACCTTC | CASSQDRTTNYGYTF
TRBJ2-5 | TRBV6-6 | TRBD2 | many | TGTGCCAGCAACCGTTATCGGGGGGGCGAAGAGACCCAGTACTTC | CASNRYRGGEETQYF
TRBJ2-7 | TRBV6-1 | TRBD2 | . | TGTGCCAGCAGAGCACTAGCGGGACCCTACGAGCAGTACTTC | CASRALAGPYEQYF
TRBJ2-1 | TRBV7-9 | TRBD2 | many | TGTGCCAGCAGCCCAGGACTAGCGGGAGCTAACTCCTACAATGAGCAGTTCTTC | CASSPGLAGANSYNEQFF
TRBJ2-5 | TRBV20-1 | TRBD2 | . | TGCAGTACTTTGGGTAGCGGGCAAGAGACCCAGTACTTC | CSTLGSGQETQYF
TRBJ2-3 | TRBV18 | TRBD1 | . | TGTGCCAGCTCATCAACAGGGGGCGACACAGATACGCAGTATTTT | CASSSTGGDTDTQYF
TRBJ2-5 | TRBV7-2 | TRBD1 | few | TGTGCCAGCAGCTTAGCCGCCCAGGGGGTGAAAGAGACCCAGTACTTC | CASSLAAQGVKETQYF
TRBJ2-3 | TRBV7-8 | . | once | TGTGCCAGCAGCTTGGGGGTCGGGTTTGGGACAGATACGCAGTATTTT | CASSLGVGFGTDTQYF